The TCR beta chain under discussion was sequenced for a study of cytomegalovirus exposure and HLA in healthy donors. PCR primers comprised 60 Vbeta and 13 Jbeta primers. This table comes from immunoSEQ multiplex PCR, and its TCRdb copy is limited to in-frame clones, with some not included. The table lists 150,000 to 200,000 clones, 73% of them singletons. This clone was seen a single time. CDR1 is GTSNPN and CDR2 is SVGIG in the germline V gene (reference sequence). The CDR3 is 15 amino acids. V was pared by 1 base and J by 5 bases, with 7 bases of the junction left unmatched. This rearrangement joins TRBV30 to TRBJ2-2; 7 positions match TRBD2. This clonotype was obtained from a woman aged 18-30 years in good health and CMV-seropositive. Sequencing was carried out using PBMCs. This CDR3 is CAWSGEGRGTGELFF. As DNA, the CDR3 is TGTGCCTGGAGTGGGGAGGGCCGGGGAACCGGGGAGCTGTTTTTT.